The 24 T cell receptor beta chains presented below share a single source sample, sequenced in a study of human T cells and chemical hapten exposure. One entry per CDR3 protein, called by TCRdb with MiXCR from the RACE reads. The sample carries 150,000 to 200,000 distinct CDR3 sequences, 13% to 15% recorded once. Time point noted: patch test 1, 2 weeks after DPC sensitization. Stated treatment: therapeutic diphenylcyclopropenone sensitization with weekly scalp DPC. The starting material was whole blood, obtained in connection with sensitization to the hapten diphenylcyclopropenone (DPC). Receptor source: a woman in her twenties or thirties with alopecia areata. Some clones in this sample may be carry-over from other donors' samples.

This clonotype was seen only a few times. The V gene is TRBV5-4, the J gene TRBJ2-1, with D uncertain. This CDR3 region has 16 residues. Trimming removed 0 bases at V and 0 bases at J, with 10 bases between. The germline V gene encodes CDR1 SGHNT and CDR2 YYREEE (reference sequence). In nucleotides, the CDR3 is TGTGCCAGCAGCTTGGGGAGTCCGAGCTCCTACAATGAGCAGTTCTTC. Amino acid sequence: CASSLGSPSSYNEQFF.

This clonotype was detected only once. Given the absence of the conserved phenylalanine or tryptophan at the CDR3 end, a read error is likely. The V and J genes are TRBV7-3 and TRBJ2-2, with TRBD2 matching 9 bases. There are 16 residues in the CDR3. The V segment lost 4 bases and the J segment 3 bases; nucleotides outside the gene matches: 6. Germline V gene sequence: CDR1 SGHTA, CDR2 FQGTGA. CDR3 protein: CASSSLAGTHTGELFI. The CDR3 coding sequence is TGTGCCAGCAGCTCCCTAGCGGGAACACACACCGGGGAGCTGTTTATT.

This sequence joins TRBV4-3 and TRBJ2-7; 8 nucleotides align to TRBD1. V trimming: 0 bases; J trimming: 2 bases; junction bases outside the gene matches: 12. The CDR3 spans 18 residues. Germline V CDR1 and CDR2: LGHNA, YSLEER. The DNA for the CDR3 is TGCGCCAGCAGCCAAGAGATACCCGACAGGGGCCATACCTACGAGCAGTACTTC. Translating gives CASSQEIPDRGHTYEQYF.

V gene TRBV6-2 or TRBV6-3 combines with J gene TRBJ1-5; D is undetermined. The V and J ends lost 4 bases and 4 bases respectively, with 8 bases between them. Germline-derived CDR1 and CDR2 are MNHEY and SVGEGT. CDR3 length: 13 residues. The CDR3 spells CASSLRANQPQHF. DNA for the CDR3: TGTGCCAGCAGTTTACGGGCAAATCAGCCCCAGCATTTT.

CDR3 DNA sequence: TGTGCCAGCAGCCCAAAGGGCTCCCTTGAAGCTTTCTTT. This translates into CASSPKGSLEAFF. This rearrangement joins TRBV7-2 to TRBJ1-1; D ambiguous. CDR1 and CDR2 from the germline V gene are SGHTA and FQGNSA. The CDR3 totals 13 residues. The V and J ends lost 5 bases and 7 bases respectively, with 14 bases between them.

The chain has TRBV6-5 and TRBJ2-2, with no clear D. Germline-derived CDR1 and CDR2 are MNHEY and SVGAGI. The CDR3 consists of 14 residues. Trimming removed 2 bases at V and 4 bases at J, with 8 bases between. This CDR3 reads CASSYVTLTGELFF. CDR3 DNA: TGTGCCAGCAGTTACGTGACCCTCACCGGGGAGCTGTTTTTT.

The chain couples TRBV7-2 to TRBJ1-1, with D hard to call. The CDR3 is made up of 12 amino acids. V lost 8 bases to trimming and J lost 10 bases, with 17 bases between them. From germline, CDR1 is SGHTA and CDR2 FQGNSA. CDR3 sequence reads: CASRAGTTRAFF. CDR3 sequence (DNA): TGTGCCAGCCGGGCCGGTACTACGCGAGCTTTCTTT.

This clonotype was seen a few times. The CDR3 loop is CASSYSLASGASYNEQFF. CDR3 DNA sequence: TGTGCCAGCAGTTACTCGTTAGCTAGCGGGGCGAGCTACAATGAGCAGTTCTTC. The chain joins TRBV6-2 or TRBV6-3 to TRBJ2-1, with 9 bases that match TRBD2. The CDR3 has 18 amino acids. Trimming at V came to 0 bases and at J to 3 bases, leaving 9 bases not matched to a gene. Germline assignment: CDR1 MNHEY and CDR2 SVGEGT.

Ten or more counts support this clonotype. This chain links TRBV29-1 with TRBJ1-1, with 7 bases identical to TRBD1. The CDR3 runs to 14 residues. Germline loops: CDR1 SQVTM, CDR2 ANQGSEA. With V trimmed by 5 bases and J by 1 base, 7 bases remained unmatched. The CDR3 spells CSVPGGGGNTEAFF. For the CDR3, the DNA is TGCAGCGTTCCAGGGGGAGGGGGGAACACTGAAGCTTTCTTT.

The rearrangement links TRBV14 to TRBJ1-4; possible D gene TRBD1, 5 bases. V dropped 2 bases and J dropped 0 bases, with 16 bases sitting between them. The CDR3 loop spans 18 amino acids. Per germline, CDR1 SGHDN and CDR2 FVKESK. The DNA of the CDR3 is TGTGCCAGCAGCCAATTAGTAGGCAGGGAGGCAACTAATGAAAAACTGTTTTTT. It yields the protein CASSQLVGREATNEKLFF.

The chain has TRBV7-2 and TRBJ1-1; D is ambiguous. The CDR3 has 18 residues. Germline V gene lookup returns CDR1 SGHTA and CDR2 FQGNSA. V lost 3 bases, J lost 0 bases, and 20 bases lay in between. The CDR3 spells CASSFMAGGRTMNTEAFF. In DNA form, the CDR3 reads TGTGCCAGCAGCTTTATGGCGGGCGGCAGGACCATGAACACTGAAGCTTTCTTT.

In DNA form, the CDR3 reads TGTGCCAGCAGCTTACGCCTAGGACAGGGGGCTAATTCACCCCTCCACTTT. Protein: CASSLRLGQGANSPLHF. This chain links TRBV7-2 with TRBJ1-6; 11 bases are a match to TRBD1. This CDR3 has 17 residues. Germline-derived CDR1 and CDR2 are SGHTA and FQGNSA. V was clipped by 2 bases and J by 6 bases; unmatched bases: 6. The full variable domain, with the rest looked up from reference TRBV7-2 and TRBJ1-6, is GAGVSQSPSNKVTEKGKDVELRCDPISGHTALYWYRQSLGQGLEFLIYFQGNSAPDKSGLPSDRFSAERTGGSVSTLTIQRTQQEDSAVYLCASSLRLGQGANSPLHFGNGTRLTVT.

V and J are TRBV9 and TRBJ1-4, with 7 bases fitting TRBD1. J gave up 4 bases and V 3 bases, and 3 bases lay outside the gene matches. The germline V gene has CDR1 SGDLS and CDR2 YYNGEE. CDR3 length: 14 amino acids. CDR3: CASSAGQHNEKLFF. In DNA, the CDR3 is TGTGCCAGCAGCGCGGGACAGCATAATGAAAAACTGTTTTTT.

The chain combines TRBV28 with TRBJ1-2; the match to TRBD1 covers 9 bases. Looked up from germline, CDR1 is MDHEN and CDR2 is SYDVKM. The CDR3 has 16 residues. V trimming: 6 bases; J trimming: 4 bases; junction bases outside the gene matches: 12. The CDR3 region has the DNA TGTGCCAGCAGGGGGTATGGGGGACAGGGATTCTATGGCTACACCTTC. The encoded protein is CASRGYGGQGFYGYTF.

This chain joins TRBV12-2 and TRBJ2-7; TRBD1, the table's D call, lacks a check against the DNA. TRBV12-2 is classified as a pseudogene. This CDR3 spans 23 amino acids. This chain's CDR3 is CASRLVVSLGGGRPPHIDYEQYF. The CDR3 DNA follows: TGTGCAAGTCGCTTAGTTGTATCTCTAGGAGGCGGGCGTCCCCCACACATAGACTACGAGCAGTACTTC.

The chain carries TRBV5-1 and TRBJ2-1; D is unresolved. Trimming cost V 0 bases and J 2 bases, with 6 bases left between them. This CDR3 is 14 amino acids long. The germline V gene encodes CDR1 SGHRS and CDR2 YFSETQ. DNA of the CDR3: TGCGCCAGCAGCTTGGGGACGCCCTACAATGAGCAGTTCTTC. Its translation: CASSLGTPYNEQFF.

The chain links TRBV30 to TRBJ2-2; no firm D call. Germline V gives CDR1 GTSNPN, CDR2 SVGIG (reference sequence). This CDR3 is 13 amino acids long. V was trimmed by 3 bases and J by 0 bases, leaving 5 bases between them. The CDR3 is CAWSDTNTGELFF. The CDR3 region has the DNA TGTGCCTGGAGCGACACGAACACCGGGGAGCTGTTTTTT.

The genes are TRBV20-1 and TRBJ2-3; 8 nucleotides agree with TRBD1. V trimming: 2 bases; J trimming: 0 bases; junction bases outside the gene matches: 4. Per the germline V gene, CDR1 is DFQATT and CDR2 is SNEGSKA (reference sequence). CDR3 size: 15 residues. CDR3 nucleotides: TGCAGTGCTAGACCTCAGGGGGCGAGCACAGATACGCAGTATTTT. As protein: CSARPQGASTDTQYF.

This clonotype has only a few counts. J is TRBJ1-3 and V is TRBV7-8, with unresolved D. The CDR3 spans 12 residues. The germline gives CDR1 SGHVS, CDR2 FQNEAQ. V dropped 3 bases and J dropped 5 bases, with 5 bases sitting between them. As DNA, the CDR3 is TGTGCCAGCAGCTTCTCGAGAAACACCATATATTTT. Amino acid sequence: CASSFSRNTIYF. The complete variable domain, with remaining parts taken from reference TRBV7-8 and TRBJ1-3, reads GAGVSQSPRYKVAKRGQDVALRCDPISGHVSLFWYQQALGQGPEFLTYFQNEAQLDKSGLPSDRFFAERPEGSVSTLKIQRTQQEDSAVYLCASSFSRNTIYFGEGSWLTVV.

The V and J genes are TRBV15 and TRBJ1-5; 7 positions match TRBD1. Germline CDR1 and CDR2: LNHNV and YYDKDF (reference sequence). The ends lost 3 bases at V and 5 bases at J; junction bases unmatched: 7. The CDR3 runs to 15 residues. The chain's CDR3 is CATSSYGQAYQPQHF. CDR3 DNA: TGTGCCACCAGCAGTTATGGACAGGCGTATCAGCCCCAGCATTTT.

The chain is built from TRBV7-9 and TRBJ2-5; D possibly corresponds to TRBD2 (5 bases). The length of the CDR3 is 13 residues. Germline-derived CDR1 and CDR2 are SEHNR and FQNEAQ (reference sequence). V lost 10 bases, J lost 3 bases, and 15 bases lay in between. The chain's CDR3 is CATHAVGEETQYF. DNA of the CDR3: TGTGCCACCCACGCCGTCGGGGAAGAGACCCAGTACTTC. The whole variable domain, remainder taken from reference TRBV7-9 and TRBJ2-5, is DTGVSQNPRHKITKRGQNVTFRCDPISEHNRLYWYRQTLGQGPEFLTYFQNEAQLEKSRLLSDRFSAERPKGSFSTLEIQRTEQGDSAMYLCATHAVGEETQYFGPGTRLLVL.

This clonotype came up a few times. The J gene is TRBJ1-3, the V gene TRBV11-2; no reliable D call. The germline V gene encodes CDR1 SGHAT and CDR2 FQNNGV. The CDR3 runs 17 residues. V was pared by 0 bases and J by 0 bases, with 12 bases between. CDR3 loop: CASSLDFASSSGNTIYF. The CDR3 nucleotides are TGTGCCAGCAGCTTAGATTTCGCCAGCAGCTCTGGAAACACCATATATTTT.

In this sample, this clonotype turned up a few times. The rearrangement uses TRBV6-5 and TRBJ1-2; 7 nucleotides match TRBD1. CDR3 size: 15 residues. Germline V gene lookup returns CDR1 MNHEY and CDR2 SVGAGI. V gave up 0 bases and J gave up 4 bases; unmatched junction bases: 5. The CDR3 DNA sequence: TGTGCCAGCAGTTACTCGATAGGGGGCGGCTATGGCTACACCTTC. Protein product: CASSYSIGGGYGYTF.

On this clonotype itself: Compared with germline, one end of the junction differs, possibly owing to a read error. This chain connects TRBV5-1 to TRBJ2-2; possibly TRBD2 for D (5 bases). CDR1 is SGHRS and CDR2 is YFSETQ in the germline V gene. The CDR3 has 17 amino acids. The CDR3 nucleotides read TGCGCCAGCAGCCTTGAAGGGCAGACTGCGAACACCGGGAAGCTGTTTTTT. It specifies CASSLEGQTANTGKLFF.